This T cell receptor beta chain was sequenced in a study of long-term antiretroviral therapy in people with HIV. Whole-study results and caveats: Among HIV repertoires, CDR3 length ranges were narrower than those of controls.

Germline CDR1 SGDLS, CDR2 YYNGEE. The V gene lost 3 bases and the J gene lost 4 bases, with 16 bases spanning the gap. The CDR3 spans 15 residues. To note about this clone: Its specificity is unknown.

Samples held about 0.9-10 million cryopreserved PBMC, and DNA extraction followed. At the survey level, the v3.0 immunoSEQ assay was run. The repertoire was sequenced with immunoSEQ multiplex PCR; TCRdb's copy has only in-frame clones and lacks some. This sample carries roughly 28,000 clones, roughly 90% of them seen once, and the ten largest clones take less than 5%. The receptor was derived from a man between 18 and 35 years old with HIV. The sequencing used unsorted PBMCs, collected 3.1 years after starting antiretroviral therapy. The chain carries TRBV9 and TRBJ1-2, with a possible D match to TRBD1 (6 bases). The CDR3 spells CASSGEGEVFYGYTF. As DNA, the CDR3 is TGTGCCAGCAGCGGAGAGGGGGAAGTGTTCTATGGCTACACCTTC. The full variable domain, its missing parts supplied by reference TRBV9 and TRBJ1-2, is DSGVTQTPKHLITATGQRVTLRCSPRSGDLSVYWYQQSLDQGLQFLIQYYNGEERAKGNILERFSAQQFPDLHSELNLSSLELGDSALYFCASSGEGEVFYGYTFGSGTRLTVV.